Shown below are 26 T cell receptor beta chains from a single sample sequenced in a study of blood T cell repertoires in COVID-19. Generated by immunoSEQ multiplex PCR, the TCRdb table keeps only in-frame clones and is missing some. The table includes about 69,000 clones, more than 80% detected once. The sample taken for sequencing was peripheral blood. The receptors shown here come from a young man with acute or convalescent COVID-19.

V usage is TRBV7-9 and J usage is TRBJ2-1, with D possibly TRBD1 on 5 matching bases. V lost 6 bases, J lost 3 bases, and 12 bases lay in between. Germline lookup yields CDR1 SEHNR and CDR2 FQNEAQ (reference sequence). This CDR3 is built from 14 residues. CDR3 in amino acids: CASSLTGFYNEQFF. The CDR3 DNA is TGTGCCAGCAGTCTTACAGGATTCTACAATGAGCAGTTCTTC.

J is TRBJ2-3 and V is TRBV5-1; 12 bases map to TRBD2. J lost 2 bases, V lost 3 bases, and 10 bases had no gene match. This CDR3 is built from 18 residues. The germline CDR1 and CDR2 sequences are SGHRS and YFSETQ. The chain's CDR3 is CASSSLAGGGPITDTQYF. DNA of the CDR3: TGCGCCAGCAGCTCACTAGCGGGAGGAGGCCCTATCACAGATACGCAGTATTTT.

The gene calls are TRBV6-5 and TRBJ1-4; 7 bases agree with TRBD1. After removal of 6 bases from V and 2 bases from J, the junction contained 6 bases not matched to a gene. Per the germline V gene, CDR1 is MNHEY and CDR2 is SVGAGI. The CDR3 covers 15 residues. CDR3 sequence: CASSRQGHTNEKLFF. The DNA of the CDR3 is TGTGCCAGCAGCCGACAGGGTCACACTAATGAAAAACTGTTTTTT.

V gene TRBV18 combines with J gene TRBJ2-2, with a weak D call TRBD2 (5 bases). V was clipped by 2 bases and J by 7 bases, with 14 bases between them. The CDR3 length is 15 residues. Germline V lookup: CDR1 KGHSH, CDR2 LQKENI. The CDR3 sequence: CASSPSGLAIGELFF. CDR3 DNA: TGTGCCAGCTCACCAAGCGGACTGGCCATCGGGGAGCTGTTTTTT.

The CDR3 sequence is CASSNTNRGGRYTF. CDR3 bases: TGTGCCAGCAGTAACACTAATAGGGGAGGACGCTACACCTTC. V usage is TRBV6-4 and J usage is TRBJ1-2, with TRBD1 as a possible D gene (5 bases). The V gene lost 5 bases and the J gene lost 9 bases, with 19 bases spanning the gap. Germline V lookup: CDR1 MRHNA, CDR2 SNTAGT. The CDR3 has 14 residues.

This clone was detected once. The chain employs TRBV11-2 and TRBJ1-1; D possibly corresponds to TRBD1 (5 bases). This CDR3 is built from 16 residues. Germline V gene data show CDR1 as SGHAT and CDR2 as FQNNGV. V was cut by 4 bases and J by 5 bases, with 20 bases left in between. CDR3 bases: TGTGCCAGCAGCTCCCGAAGGGGCAGGCACTCAACTGAAGCTTTCTTT. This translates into CASSSRRGRHSTEAFF.

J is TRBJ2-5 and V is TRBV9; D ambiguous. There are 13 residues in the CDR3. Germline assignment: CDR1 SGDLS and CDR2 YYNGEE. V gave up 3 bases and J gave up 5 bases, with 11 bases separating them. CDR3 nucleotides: TGTGCCAGCAGCGCCGGAGCTCGGGAGACCCAGTACTTC. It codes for CASSAGARETQYF.

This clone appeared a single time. CDR3: CASSQAILAGAQFF. The DNA of the CDR3 is TGTGCCAGCAGCCAGGCGATCTTAGCGGGGGCCCAGTTCTTC. The chain combines TRBV14 with TRBJ2-1; 9 bases are a match to TRBD2. CDR1 SGHDN and CDR2 FVKESK come from the germline V gene. V trimming: 3 bases; J trimming: 13 bases; junction bases outside the gene matches: 10. This CDR3 region has 14 residues.

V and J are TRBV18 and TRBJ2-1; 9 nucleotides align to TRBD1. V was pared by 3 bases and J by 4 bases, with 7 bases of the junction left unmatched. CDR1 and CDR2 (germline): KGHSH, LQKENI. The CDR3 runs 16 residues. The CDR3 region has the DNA TGTGCCAGCTCACCGTCCGGGACAGGGCCTTACAATGAGCAGTTCTTC. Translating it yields CASSPSGTGPYNEQFF.

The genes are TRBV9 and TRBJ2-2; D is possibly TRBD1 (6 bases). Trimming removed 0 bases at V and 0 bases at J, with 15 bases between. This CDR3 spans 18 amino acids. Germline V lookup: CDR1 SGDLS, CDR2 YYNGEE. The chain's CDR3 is CASSVDFGGAANTGELFF. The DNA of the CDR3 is TGTGCCAGCAGCGTAGATTTTGGGGGCGCCGCGAACACCGGGGAGCTGTTTTTT.

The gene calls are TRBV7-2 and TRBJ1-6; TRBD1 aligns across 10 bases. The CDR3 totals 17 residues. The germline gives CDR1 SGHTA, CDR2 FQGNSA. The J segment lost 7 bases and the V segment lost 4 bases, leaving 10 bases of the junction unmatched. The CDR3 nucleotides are TGTGCCAGCAGCTACAGGACAGGGGGTCTGTTGAATTCACCCCTCCACTTT. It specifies CASSYRTGGLLNSPLHF.

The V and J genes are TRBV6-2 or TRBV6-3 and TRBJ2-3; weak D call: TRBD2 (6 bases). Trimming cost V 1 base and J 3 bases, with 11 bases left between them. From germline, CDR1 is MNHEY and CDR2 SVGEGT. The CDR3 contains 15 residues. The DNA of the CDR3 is TGTGCCAGCAGTTACTACGGGAGTGGGACAGATACGCAGTATTTT. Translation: CASSYYGSGTDTQYF.

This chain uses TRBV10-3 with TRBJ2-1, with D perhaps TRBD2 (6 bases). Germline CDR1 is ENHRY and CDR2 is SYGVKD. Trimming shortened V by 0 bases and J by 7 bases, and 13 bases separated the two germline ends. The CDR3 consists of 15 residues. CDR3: CAISESRDFANEQFF. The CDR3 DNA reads TGTGCCATCAGTGAGTCGCGGGACTTTGCAAATGAGCAGTTCTTC.

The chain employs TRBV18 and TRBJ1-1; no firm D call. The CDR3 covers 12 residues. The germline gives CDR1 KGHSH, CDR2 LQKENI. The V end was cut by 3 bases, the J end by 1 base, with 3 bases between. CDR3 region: CASSPKNTEAFF. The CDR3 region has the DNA TGTGCCAGCTCACCTAAGAACACTGAAGCTTTCTTT.

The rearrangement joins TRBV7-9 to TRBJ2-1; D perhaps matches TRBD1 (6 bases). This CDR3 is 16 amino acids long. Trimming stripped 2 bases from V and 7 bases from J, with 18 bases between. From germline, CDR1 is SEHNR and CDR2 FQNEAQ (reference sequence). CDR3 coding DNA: TGTGCCAGCAGCTTAACGTCCCGGGGACACGGGAATGAGCAGTTCTTC. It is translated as CASSLTSRGHGNEQFF.

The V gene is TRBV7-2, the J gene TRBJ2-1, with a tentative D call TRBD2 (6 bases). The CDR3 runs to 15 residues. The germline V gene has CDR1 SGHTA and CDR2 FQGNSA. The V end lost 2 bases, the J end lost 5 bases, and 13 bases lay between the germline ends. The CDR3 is CASSLYSRRDNEQFF. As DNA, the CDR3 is TGTGCCAGCAGCTTATATAGTAGGAGGGACAATGAGCAGTTCTTC.

In DNA form, the CDR3 reads TGTGCCAGCAGCTTTGGCGGGGGTGAAGAGACCCAGTACTTC. Translating gives CASSFGGGEETQYF. The rearrangement joins TRBV11-2 to TRBJ2-5; TRBD2 matches at 7 bases. Unmatched junction bases numbered 4, after V lost 3 bases and J lost 3 bases. This CDR3 is 14 amino acids long. The germline CDR1 and CDR2 sequences are SGHAT and FQNNGV.

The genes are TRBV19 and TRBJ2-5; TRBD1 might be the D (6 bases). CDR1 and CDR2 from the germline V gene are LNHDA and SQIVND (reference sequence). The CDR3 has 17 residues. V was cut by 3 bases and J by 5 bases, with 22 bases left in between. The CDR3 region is CASSIGGRGNLWETQYF. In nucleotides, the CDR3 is TGTGCCAGTAGTATCGGCGGCAGGGGAAATCTCTGGGAGACCCAGTACTTC.

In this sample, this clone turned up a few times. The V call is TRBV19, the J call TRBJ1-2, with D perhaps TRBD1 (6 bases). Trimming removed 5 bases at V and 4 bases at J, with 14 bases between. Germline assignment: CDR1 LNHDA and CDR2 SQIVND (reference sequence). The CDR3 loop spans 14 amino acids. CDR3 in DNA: TGTGCCAGTAGTCAGAGGTCAGGGGCCTATGGCTACACCTTC. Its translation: CASSQRSGAYGYTF. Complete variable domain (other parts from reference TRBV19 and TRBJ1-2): DGGITQSPKYLFRKEGQNVTLSCEQNLNHDAMYWYRQDPGQGLRLIYYSQIVNDFQKGDIAEGYSVSREKKESFPLTVTSAQKNPTAFYLCASSQRSGAYGYTFGSGTRLTVV.

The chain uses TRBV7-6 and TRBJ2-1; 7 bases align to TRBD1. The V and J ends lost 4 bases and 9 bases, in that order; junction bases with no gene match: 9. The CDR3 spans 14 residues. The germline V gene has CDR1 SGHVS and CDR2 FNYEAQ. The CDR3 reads CASSSGQYEGEQFF. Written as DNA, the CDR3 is TGTGCCAGCAGCTCGGGACAGTATGAGGGTGAGCAGTTCTTC.

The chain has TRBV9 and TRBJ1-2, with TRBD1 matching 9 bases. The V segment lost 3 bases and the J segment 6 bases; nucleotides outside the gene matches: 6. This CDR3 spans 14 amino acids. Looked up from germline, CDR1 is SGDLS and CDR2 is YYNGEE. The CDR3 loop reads CASSAGDRDHGYTF. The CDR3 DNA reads TGTGCCAGCAGCGCCGGGGACAGGGATCATGGCTACACCTTC.

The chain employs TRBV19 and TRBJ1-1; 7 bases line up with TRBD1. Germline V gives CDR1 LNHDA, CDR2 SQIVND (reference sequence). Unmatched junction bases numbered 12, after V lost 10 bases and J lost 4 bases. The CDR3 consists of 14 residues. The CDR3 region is CAISTGWGTTEAFF. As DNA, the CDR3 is TGTGCCATTTCGACAGGGTGGGGGACCACTGAAGCTTTCTTT.

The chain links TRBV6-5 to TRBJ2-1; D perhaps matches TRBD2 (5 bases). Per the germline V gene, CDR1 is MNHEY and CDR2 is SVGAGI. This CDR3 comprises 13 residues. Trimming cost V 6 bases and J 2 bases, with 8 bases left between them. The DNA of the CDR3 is TGTGCCAGCAGGACTAAAACCTACAATGAGCAGTTCTTC. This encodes CASRTKTYNEQFF.

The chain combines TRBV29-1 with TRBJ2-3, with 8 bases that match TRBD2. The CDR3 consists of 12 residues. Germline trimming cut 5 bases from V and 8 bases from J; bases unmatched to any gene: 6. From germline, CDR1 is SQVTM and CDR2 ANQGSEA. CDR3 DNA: TGCAGCGTTCAGCGGGGGACCGGTACGCAGTATTTT. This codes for CSVQRGTGTQYF.

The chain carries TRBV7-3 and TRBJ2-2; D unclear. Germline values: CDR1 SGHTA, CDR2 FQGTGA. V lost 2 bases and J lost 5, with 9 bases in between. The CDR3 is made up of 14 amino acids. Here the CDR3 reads CASSLLVTTGELFF. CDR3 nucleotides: TGTGCCAGCAGCTTACTGGTAACAACCGGGGAGCTGTTTTTT.

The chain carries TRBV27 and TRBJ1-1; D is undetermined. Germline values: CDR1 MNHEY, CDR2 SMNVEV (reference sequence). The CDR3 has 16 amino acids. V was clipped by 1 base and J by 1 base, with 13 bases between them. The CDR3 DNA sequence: TGTGCCAGCAGTTTATTCGGGAGGGTTCGGAACACTGAAGCTTTCTTT. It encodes CASSLFGRVRNTEAFF.